This entry lists 6 T cell receptor beta chains sequenced from one sample in a study of Ad26.COV2.S vaccination and SARS-CoV-2 variants. Treatment here: some 20 received Ad26.COV2.S at low or high dose, single or two shots; roughly five received placebo; per-sample allocation not given. Sampling was done on day 63 after the first vaccine or placebo injection. The table came from immunoSEQ multiplex PCR; TCRdb's copy has only in-frame clones and leaves some out. The sample contains about 400,000 clones, about 90% of which appear only once. Sequenced here: peripheral blood, sampled in a trial of Ad26.COV2.S vaccine versus placebo. These receptors all stem from a person aged 18-60 years who received the Ad26.COV2.S COVID-19 vaccine or a placebo.

V gene TRBV7-9 combines with J gene TRBJ2-4; TRBD2 agrees at 11 bases. Germline V CDR1 and CDR2: SEHNR, FQNEAQ (reference sequence). This CDR3 is built from 15 residues. The junction had 7 bases not matched to a gene; V was cut back by 6 bases and J by 6 bases. The CDR3 sequence: CASSSTSGEGNIQYF. CDR3 nucleotides: TGTGCCAGCAGTTCGACTAGCGGGGAGGGAAACATTCAGTACTTC.

The chain has TRBV29-1 and TRBJ2-3; 10 positions match TRBD1. J was trimmed by 3 bases and V by 3 bases; bases with no gene match: 6. This CDR3 region has 15 residues. CDR1 is SQVTM, CDR2 ANQGSEA, per germline. CDR3 amino acids: CSVERTGGPTDTQYF. The DNA for the CDR3 is TGCAGCGTTGAGAGGACAGGGGGTCCGACAGATACGCAGTATTTT.

On this clone itself: Other DNA sequences of this sample code for an identical CDR3. The chain employs TRBV7-8 and TRBJ2-1, with D perhaps TRBD1 (6 bases). CDR3 length: 14 amino acids. Looked up from germline, CDR1 is SGHVS and CDR2 is FQNEAQ. Trimming stripped 4 bases from V and 4 bases from J, with 11 bases between. The DNA of the CDR3 is TGTGCCAGCAGCTCCGGGACAAGTTACAATGAGCAGTTCTTC. It yields the protein CASSSGTSYNEQFF.

CDR3 bases: TGTGCCAGCAGCGACCCGCTCTCAGCGTTCCCCACAGATACGCAGTATTTT. It codes for CASSDPLSAFPTDTQYF. The chain employs TRBV9 and TRBJ2-3; D remains unclear. The CDR3 loop spans 17 amino acids. Germline V gene lookup returns CDR1 SGDLS and CDR2 YYNGEE. Trimming pared 3 bases from V and 2 bases from J, leaving 19 bases between.

V gene TRBV11-2 combines with J gene TRBJ2-5; 11 bases agree with TRBD2. V gave up 6 bases and J gave up 6 bases; unmatched junction bases: 6. Germline lookup yields CDR1 SGHAT and CDR2 FQNNGV. The length of the CDR3 is 14 residues. The CDR3 is CASRVLAGGQTQYF. As DNA, the CDR3 is TGTGCCAGCAGAGTCCTAGCGGGGGGACAGACCCAGTACTTC.

This sequence joins TRBV27 and TRBJ1-6, with 7 bases aligning to TRBD1. CDR3 length: 17 residues. Trimming removed 2 bases from V and 4 bases from J; junction bases left unmatched: 8. Germline values: CDR1 MNHEY, CDR2 SMNVEV (reference sequence). The CDR3, as DNA: TGTGCCAGCAGTTTAGGGCCCACCAGGGGGTATAATTCACCCCTCCACTTT. It yields the protein CASSLGPTRGYNSPLHF.